A few counts support the clone carrying this T cell receptor (beta chain). The antigen remains undetermined. Researchers defined stable Graves' hyperthyroidism as no ophthalmopathy progression within 18 months. Germline loops: CDR1 SGHRS, CDR2 YFSETQ. The junction had 4 bases not matched to a gene; V was cut back by 7 bases and J by 8 bases. The CDR3 covers 12 residues. This entry comes from a study of T cells in Graves' hyperthyroidism and ophthalmopathy. Researchers took RNA transcripts and amplified the TCR beta CDR3 regions from them. The TCR CDR3 was amplified in a first-round RT-PCR using the HTBI primer set. TCRdb independently ran MiXCR on the multiplex PCR reads; one entry per CDR3 protein. The profile shows about 200,000 distinct CDR3 sequences, roughly 17% of them singletons. Study-level findings and limits: A 13 V-J signature model discriminated ophthalmopathy versus stable hyperthyroidism. Among thyroid clonotypes expanded above 0.001, most also appeared in blood.

The V and J genes are TRBV5-1 and TRBJ1-1; 11 bases are shared with TRBD1. The TCR sequence derives from a man between 45 and 60 years old with Graves' hyperthyroidism. Source material: blood. CDR3 coding DNA: TGCGCCAGCGGAAGGGACAGGGGGGAAGCTTTCTTT. This encodes CASGRDRGEAFF.